One sample yielded the 28 T cell receptor beta chains listed below, sequenced in a study of T cell repertoires in cytomegalovirus infection. TCRdb re-analysed the reads in MiXCR, keeping a single row per CDR3 protein. The sample has more than 75,000 distinct CDR3 sequences, about 29% seen once. These receptors lack a known antigen. The sample in question was CD8+ T cells from cultured PBMCs, obtained from culture after CMV antigen stimulation. These receptors were obtained from a human donor in good health (CMV status not recorded). Some clones in this sample may be carry-over from other donors' samples.

This clonotype has a handful of counts. This sequence joins TRBV4-1 and TRBJ2-2; 9 nucleotides agree with TRBD1. The germline V gene encodes CDR1 MGHRA and CDR2 YSYEKL. The CDR3 contains 17 residues. J gave up 1 base and V 3 bases, and 6 bases lay outside the gene matches. Here the CDR3 reads CASSHVPGQGNTGELFF. The CDR3 DNA follows: TGCGCCAGCAGCCACGTACCGGGACAGGGGAACACCGGGGAGCTGTTTTTT.

This chain connects TRBV5-6 to TRBJ2-1; weak D call: TRBD2 (7 bases). Germline assignment: CDR1 SGHDT and CDR2 YYEEEE. Trimming removed 4 bases at V and 3 bases at J, with 20 bases between. The CDR3 contains 17 residues. The CDR3 spells CASSDLGGQGIYNEQFF. The CDR3 region has the DNA TGTGCCAGCAGCGACCTGGGGGGGCAGGGCATCTACAATGAGCAGTTCTTC.

There are a few counts of this clonotype. V and J are TRBV3-1 and TRBJ2-1; D is unclear. The CDR3 loop spans 13 amino acids. The V gene lost 4 bases and the J gene lost 5 bases, with 9 bases spanning the gap. CDR1 is LGHDT and CDR2 is YNNKEL in the germline V gene (reference sequence). The CDR3 sequence: CASSLLGNNEQFF. DNA of the CDR3: TGTGCCAGCAGCCTTTTAGGGAACAATGAGCAGTTCTTC.

In its sample, this clonotype was seen once. The V and J genes are TRBV28 and TRBJ2-7; 9 bases match TRBD1. Trimming took 6 bases from V and 0 from J; bases not matched to a gene: 3. In germline, CDR1 is MDHEN, CDR2 SYDVKM. The CDR3 sequence is 14 residues long. The CDR3 DNA sequence: TGTGCCAGCAGCGGGACAGGGCTCTCCTACGAGCAGTACTTC. Protein sequence: CASSGTGLSYEQYF.

This clonotype was found a few times. Here the CDR3 reads CASTHSSGGLYNEQFF. The CDR3 DNA reads as TGTGCCAGCACCCATTCAAGCGGGGGGCTGTACAATGAGCAGTTCTTC. This rearrangement joins TRBV12-3 or TRBV12-4 to TRBJ2-1; TRBD2 agrees at 9 bases. V dropped 7 bases and J dropped 4; count of bases not matched to a gene: 11. The CDR3 extends over 16 amino acids.

The V and J genes are TRBV12-3 or TRBV12-4 and TRBJ2-3, with a possible D match to TRBD2 (6 bases). V was pared by 7 bases and J by 9 bases, with 11 bases between. The CDR3 is 11 residues long. This CDR3 is CASILGGTQYF. The CDR3 bases are TGTGCCAGCATCCTAGGAGGGACGCAGTATTTT.

Details on this clonotype: A single base separates this from a much larger clone, so it may be a read error. This chain connects TRBV4-1 to TRBJ1-5; maybe TRBD1 (6 bases). The germline CDR1 and CDR2 sequences are MGHRA and YSYEKL. The CDR3 length is 15 residues. CDR3 region: CASSHGLQGLQPQLF. The CDR3 DNA is TGCGCCAGCAGCCACGGTTTACAGGGACTTCAGCCCCAGCTTTTT.

A note on this clonotype: This may be a read error, as it is one base from a much larger clone. The genes are TRBV6-5 and TRBJ2-6; a possible D gene is TRBD2 (5 bases). Germline V CDR1 and CDR2: MNHEY, SVGAGI. V was clipped by 5 bases and J by 2 bases, with 13 bases between them. The CDR3 loop spans 16 amino acids. CDR3 amino acids: CASSPHVSAGANVLTF. DNA for the CDR3: TGTGCCAGCAGTCCCCATGTTAGCGCTGGGGCCAACGTCCTGACTTTC.

The chain employs TRBV24-1 and TRBJ2-5; 8 positions match TRBD1. Germline CDR1 and CDR2: KGHDR and SFDVKD. This CDR3 has 15 residues. Trimming took 4 bases from V and 5 from J; bases not matched to a gene: 8. DNA for the CDR3: TGTGCCACCAGTGAGGGGACAGGCACATGGGAGACCCAGTACTTC. As protein: CATSEGTGTWETQYF.

This clonotype was counted many times. The V call is TRBV12-3 or TRBV12-4, the J call TRBJ2-2; no clear D gene. The CDR3 is made up of 14 amino acids. With 7 bases removed from V and 4 bases from J, the gap between germline ends came to 13 bases. CDR3 bases: TGTGCCAGCAATTCATGGCTAGGCACCGGGGAGCTGTTTTTT. Protein sequence: CASNSWLGTGELFF.

This rearrangement joins TRBV29-1 to TRBJ1-2, with 8 bases that match TRBD1. Germline V lookup: CDR1 SQVTM, CDR2 ANQGSEA. The CDR3 extends over 14 amino acids. After removal of 2 bases from V and 5 bases from J, the junction contained 7 bases not matched to a gene. The CDR3 reads CSVELSQGEYGYTF. The CDR3 region has the DNA TGCAGCGTTGAATTATCACAGGGGGAATATGGCTACACCTTC.

The CDR3 region is CASSLDRGPNGELFF. In nucleotides, the CDR3 is TGTGCCAGCAGCCTAGACAGGGGGCCTAACGGGGAGCTGTTTTTT. The J gene is TRBJ2-2, the V gene TRBV7-6; 10 bases match TRBD1. The ends lost 5 bases at V and 7 bases at J; junction bases unmatched: 7. Germline assignment: CDR1 SGHVS and CDR2 FNYEAQ. The CDR3 loop spans 15 amino acids.

This clonotype has a count of ten or more. This chain links TRBV7-3 with TRBJ2-3, with D tentatively TRBD2 (5 bases). CDR3 length: 15 amino acids. V lost 4 bases, J lost 2 bases, and 13 bases lay in between. Germline V gene lookup returns CDR1 SGHTA and CDR2 FQGTGA. CDR3: CASSSAGADTDTQYF. The CDR3 DNA sequence: TGTGCCAGCAGCTCCGCGGGCGCAGACACAGATACGCAGTATTTT.

This clonotype was seen more than once but under ten times. The CDR3 loop reads CASSEGIGAYGYTF. The CDR3 DNA reads as TGTGCCAGCAGTGAGGGGATCGGTGCCTATGGCTACACCTTC. This sequence joins TRBV6-1 and TRBJ1-2; D not resolved. Germline CDR1 MNHNS, CDR2 SASEGT. The CDR3 length is 14 residues. V lost 3 bases to trimming and J lost 4 bases, with 12 bases between them.

The rearrangement links TRBV19 to TRBJ1-2; D is ambiguous. The germline V gene encodes CDR1 LNHDA and CDR2 SQIVND (reference sequence). CDR3 size: 11 residues. V shed 5 bases and J shed 8 bases, with 9 bases lying between them. CDR3 nucleotide sequence: TGTGCCAGTAGTGCAGGCTGGGGCTACACCTTC. Encoded protein: CASSAGWGYTF.

The J gene is TRBJ2-1, the V gene TRBV5-6; 7 nucleotides agree with TRBD2. The V segment lost 1 base and the J segment 5 bases; nucleotides outside the gene matches: 3. The CDR3 has 14 residues. The germline V gene has CDR1 SGHDT and CDR2 YYEEEE. The CDR3: CASSLTSAHNEQFF. CDR3 in DNA: TGTGCCAGCAGCTTGACTAGCGCCCACAATGAGCAGTTCTTC.

The V gene is TRBV18, the J gene TRBJ1-1; 7 bases are a match to TRBD1. Germline CDR1 KGHSH, CDR2 LQKENI. This CDR3 has 14 amino acids. The V and J ends lost 3 bases and 5 bases, in that order; junction bases with no gene match: 6. The CDR3 region has the DNA TGTGCCAGCTCACCGGGGGCAGGGGGAACTGAAGCTTTCTTT. It codes for CASSPGAGGTEAFF.

This clonotype was recorded many times. This sequence joins TRBV20-1 and TRBJ1-2, with 9 bases fitting TRBD1. V gave up 4 bases and J gave up 0 bases; unmatched junction bases: 3. Germline assignment: CDR1 DFQATT and CDR2 SNEGSKA (reference sequence). This CDR3 is 14 amino acids long. CDR3 in DNA: TGCAGTGCTAAAAGGGACAGGGCTAACTATGGCTACACCTTC. Protein: CSAKRDRANYGYTF.

The chain is built from TRBV4-1 and TRBJ1-4; D may be TRBD1 (5 bases). The germline gives CDR1 MGHRA, CDR2 YSYEKL. This CDR3 comprises 11 residues. The V gene lost 2 bases and the J gene lost 11 bases, with 6 bases spanning the gap. CDR3 sequence: CASSQQGKLFF. The CDR3 DNA reads TGCGCCAGCAGCCAACAGGGCAAACTGTTTTTT.

The chain has TRBV9 and TRBJ2-5; 9 nucleotides align to TRBD1. The CDR3 extends over 15 amino acids. CDR1 and CDR2 (germline): SGDLS, YYNGEE. With V trimmed by 0 bases and J by 2 bases, 2 bases remained unmatched. The DNA for the CDR3 is TGTGCCAGCAGCGTAGAAGGGACAGGGCAAGAGACCCAGTACTTC. Translation gives CASSVEGTGQETQYF.

This clonotype was observed at least ten times. CDR3 region: CASSLRPSGSETQYF. As DNA, the CDR3 is TGTGCCAGCAGTTTAAGGCCTAGCGGGTCAGAGACCCAGTACTTC. The chain couples TRBV28 to TRBJ2-5, with TRBD2 matching 8 bases. J lost 4 bases, V lost 2 bases, and 6 bases had no gene match. Germline assignment: CDR1 MDHEN and CDR2 SYDVKM. CDR3 length: 15 residues.

The chain is built from TRBV19 and TRBJ2-1; D might be TRBD1 (6 bases). There are 16 residues in the CDR3. Germline loops: CDR1 LNHDA, CDR2 SQIVND (reference sequence). The ends were cut back, 4 bases at V and 9 bases at J, with 22 bases in the middle. The CDR3 protein is CASSRMWGWDNAEQFF. CDR3 bases: TGTGCCAGTAGTAGAATGTGGGGGTGGGACAATGCTGAGCAGTTCTTC.

The rearrangement links TRBV29-1 to TRBJ2-7; possible D gene TRBD1, 7 bases. The CDR3 sequence is 12 residues long. CDR1 is SQVTM, CDR2 ANQGSEA, per germline. V lost 5 bases to trimming and J lost 4 bases, with 12 bases between them. The CDR3 DNA reads as TGCAGCGTTCAGGGGGGCGGTTACGAGCAGTACTTC. Encoded protein: CSVQGGGYEQYF.

The V and J genes are TRBV7-2 and TRBJ2-7; the match to TRBD2 covers 9 bases. Trimming at V came to 1 base and at J to 1 base, leaving 2 bases not matched to a gene. In germline, CDR1 is SGHTA, CDR2 FQGNSA. This CDR3 contains 15 residues. CDR3 DNA sequence: TGTGCCAGCAGCTTAGAGCGGGGGGCGTCCTACGAGCAGTACTTC. This translates into CASSLERGASYEQYF.

A few counts support this clonotype. The rearrangement links TRBV28 to TRBJ1-6, with 7 positions matching TRBD1. V was clipped by 1 base and J by 11 bases; unmatched bases: 5. This CDR3 spans 14 amino acids. CDR1 MDHEN and CDR2 SYDVKM come from the germline V gene. CDR3 in amino acids: CASSLSQGRAPLHF. CDR3 nucleotides: TGTGCCAGCAGTTTATCACAGGGGAGGGCACCCCTCCACTTT.

The rearrangement uses TRBV7-9 and TRBJ2-7; 8 bases map to TRBD1. With 5 bases clipped from V and 2 bases from J, the junction kept 5 bases outside the gene matches. CDR3 size: 14 residues. Germline V gene sequence: CDR1 SEHNR, CDR2 FQNEAQ (reference sequence). This CDR3 is CASSPDRVTYEQYF. CDR3 in DNA: TGTGCCAGCAGCCCGGACAGGGTAACCTACGAGCAGTACTTC.

This clonotype was seen many times. V usage is TRBV7-9 and J usage is TRBJ1-2, with D perhaps TRBD1 (5 bases). The CDR3 is 14 residues long. Germline lookup yields CDR1 SEHNR and CDR2 FQNEAQ (reference sequence). V shed 4 bases and J shed 2 bases, with 11 bases lying between them. CDR3 sequence reads: CASSSSGTNYGYTF. As DNA, the CDR3 is TGTGCCAGCAGCTCGAGTGGGACCAACTATGGCTACACCTTC.

V and J are TRBV6-8 and TRBJ2-1, with 9 bases aligning to TRBD2. V trimming: 0 bases; J trimming: 0 bases; junction bases outside the gene matches: 6. CDR1 and CDR2 (germline): MNHGY, SAAAGT. The CDR3 sequence is 18 residues long. CDR3 sequence: CASSYSGLADFSYNEQFF. Here the CDR3 DNA reads TGTGCCAGCAGTTACTCGGGACTAGCCGACTTCTCCTACAATGAGCAGTTCTTC.